The 9 T cell receptor beta chains reported below all come from one sample, sequenced in a study of T cells after yellow fever vaccination. TCRdb ran MiXCR on the 5' RACE reads and lists one entry per CDR3 protein. The repertoire holds 300,000 to 400,000 distinct CDR3 sequences, with 8.5% to 10% as singletons. The input for sequencing was PBMCs, taken on the day of the first yellow fever vaccination. The receptors come from a man aged 18 to 30 who received the YFV17D yellow fever vaccine.

There are many counts of this clonotype. The V call is TRBV6-5, the J call TRBJ1-1; weak D call: TRBD1 (5 bases). In germline, CDR1 is MNHEY, CDR2 SVGAGI. Trimming pared 0 bases from V and 3 bases from J, leaving 14 bases between. The CDR3 contains 16 residues. Written as DNA, the CDR3 is TGTGCCAGCAGTTACTCGCTAAGGGGAGGAGACACTGAAGCTTTCTTT. Its translation is CASSYSLRGGDTEAFF.

This chain connects TRBV3-1 to TRBJ2-7; the match to TRBD1 covers 8 bases. The ends lost 1 base at V and 6 bases at J; junction bases unmatched: 8. This CDR3 is 15 amino acids long. Germline CDR1 and CDR2: LGHDT and YNNKEL (reference sequence). CDR3 sequence (DNA): TGTGCCAGCAGCCAAGGGGCAGGGGGCGAATTCGAGCAGTACTTC. Its translation is CASSQGAGGEFEQYF.

The chain recombines TRBV7-2 with TRBJ2-5, with 10 bases identical to TRBD2. Trimming removed 4 bases from V and 5 bases from J; junction bases left unmatched: 7. CDR1 and CDR2 (germline): SGHTA, FQGNSA. There are 15 residues in the CDR3. This chain's CDR3 is CASSYSSGGSETQYF. CDR3 bases: TGTGCCAGCAGCTATTCTAGCGGGGGTTCGGAGACCCAGTACTTC.

In its sample, this clonotype was seen many times. The chain carries TRBV12-3 or TRBV12-4 and TRBJ1-1; D not certain. The CDR3 consists of 13 residues. With 6 bases removed from V and 2 bases from J, the gap between germline ends came to 10 bases. CDR3 protein: CASSAGQNTEAFF. CDR3 nucleotide sequence: TGTGCCAGCAGCGCCGGGCAAAACACTGAAGCTTTCTTT.

This clonotype was detected only a few times. The J gene is TRBJ2-5, the V gene TRBV4-1; 11 nucleotides align to TRBD2. CDR3 length: 17 amino acids. The V gene's germline CDR1 is MGHRA and CDR2 YSYEKL. V gave up 0 bases and J gave up 4 bases; unmatched junction bases: 7. CDR3 in amino acids: CASSQEGLAGGGETQYF. The CDR3, as DNA: TGCGCCAGCAGCCAAGAAGGGCTAGCGGGGGGAGGAGAGACCCAGTACTTC.

This chain connects TRBV6-5 to TRBJ1-1; D gene uncertain. There are 14 residues in the CDR3. Germline V gene data show CDR1 as MNHEY and CDR2 as SVGAGI. Between the trimmed V and J ends, which lost 4 bases and 0 bases, there was a span of 9 bases. The CDR3 is CASSLAMMNTEAFF. DNA for the CDR3: TGTGCCAGCAGTTTAGCTATGATGAACACTGAAGCTTTCTTT.

The rearrangement links TRBV20-1 to TRBJ2-5; 9 nucleotides match TRBD1. Losses at the gene ends were 3 bases for V and 0 bases for J; bases not matched to a gene: 5. Per germline, CDR1 DFQATT and CDR2 SNEGSKA (reference sequence). CDR3 length equals 15 residues. The CDR3: CSASVDRGYQETQYF. CDR3 DNA sequence: TGCAGTGCTAGTGTCGACAGGGGGTACCAAGAGACCCAGTACTTC.

This clonotype was recorded at least ten times. This chain links TRBV5-1 with TRBJ1-1; D is undetermined. V gave up 6 bases and J gave up 3 bases, with 6 bases separating them. This CDR3 has 11 residues. Germline lookup yields CDR1 SGHRS and CDR2 YFSETQ. The CDR3 loop reads CASKLDTEAFF. In DNA form, the CDR3 reads TGCGCCAGCAAGTTAGACACTGAAGCTTTCTTT. Full variable domain (remainder filled in from reference TRBV5-1 and TRBJ1-1): KAGVTQTPRYLIKTRGQQVTLSCSPISGHRSVSWYQQTPGQGLQFLFEYFSETQRNKGNFPGRFSGRQFSNSRSEMNVSTLELGDSALYLCASKLDTEAFFGQGTRLTVV.

This clonotype was found a few times. The genes are TRBV2 and TRBJ2-2; D unclear. Germline V gives CDR1 SNHLY, CDR2 FYNNEI. The CDR3 covers 12 residues. Trimming pared 5 bases from V and 6 bases from J, leaving 7 bases between. CDR3 coding DNA: TGTGCCAGCAGTACGATAGCCGGGGAGCTGTTTTTT. It codes for CASSTIAGELFF.